The TCR beta chain under discussion was sequenced for a study of T cells in Graves' hyperthyroidism and ophthalmopathy. Notes on the study in general: The model anticipated ophthalmopathy a median around six months pre-onset. Blood also carried most thyroid clonotypes expanded above 0.001.

The CDR3 is 12 amino acids. From germline, CDR1 is MDHEN and CDR2 SYDVKM. V was cut by 6 bases and J by 7 bases, with 10 bases left in between. TCR beta CDR3 regions were amplified from RNA. First-round RT-PCR with HTBI primers amplified the TCR CDR3 region. Each CDR3 protein gets one entry after TCRdb re-called the multiplex PCR reads with MiXCR. The repertoire holds over 250,000 distinct CDR3 sequences, with less than 30% as singletons. This clonotype was seen at least ten times. Its cognate antigen is unknown. The chain employs TRBV28 and TRBJ1-5, with D hard to call. Sequencing input: blood. The clonotype comes from a middle-aged man with Graves' hyperthyroidism that later progressed to Graves' ophthalmopathy. The CDR3 nucleotides are TGTGCCAGCAGGGAGGGCGGGCAGCCCCAGCATTTT. Protein: CASREGGQPQHF.